The clone carrying this T cell receptor beta chain was seen a single time. Its antigen is unidentified. Following autologous stem cell transplantation, relapse occurred in every patient, and exposure to brentuximab vedotin varied. By magnetic negative selection, CD4+ T cells were purified from thawed PBMCs. The sample originates from a study of PD-1 blockade in classical Hodgkin lymphoma. Study-wide results and caveats: Individuals initiating nivolumab under 1 year after ASCT were excluded.

Germline CDR1 MNHEY, CDR2 SVGAGI. This CDR3 spans 14 amino acids. The ends were cut back, 2 bases at V and 6 bases at J, with 11 bases in the middle. The method was immunoSEQ multiplex PCR; TCRdb's version includes in-frame clones alone and lacks a portion of them. The table shows 30,000 or so clones, with around 90% occurring only once. The starting material was CD4+ T cells from blood, obtained at baseline. V is TRBV6-5 and J is TRBJ2-1; weak D call: TRBD1 (6 bases). The source is a human donor with classical Hodgkin lymphoma. The CDR3 nucleotides read TGTGCCAGCAGTTACACCCACAGGGTCAATGAGCAGTTCTTC. Encoded protein: CASSYTHRVNEQFF.